The 15 T cell receptor beta chains below all came from one sample that was sequenced in a study of T cell responses to AZD1222 COVID-19 vaccine. TCRdb's table, derived via immunoSEQ multiplex PCR, lists solely in-frame clones and lacks some. The sample records 100,000 to 150,000 clones, 88% being singletons. Sequences were derived from peripheral blood, sampled on day 0 of MenACWY control vaccination. These TCRs come from an adult in good health.

The chain is built from TRBV27 and TRBJ1-5; 7 bases fit TRBD1. V trimming: 4 bases; J trimming: 13 bases; junction bases outside the gene matches: 16. Germline-derived CDR1 and CDR2 are MNHEY and SMNVEV (reference sequence). The CDR3 runs 15 residues. CDR3 sequence (DNA): TGTGCCAGCAGTTCCCTTCCCGGGACAGCGATTGTGCAGCATTTT. It codes for CASSSLPGTAIVQHF.

The V call is TRBV18, the J call TRBJ1-1; D uncertain. From germline, CDR1 is KGHSH and CDR2 LQKENI. V was cut by 4 bases and J by 2 bases, with 8 bases left in between. CDR3 length: 13 residues. The CDR3 reads CASSQQKNTEAFF. CDR3 DNA sequence: TGTGCCAGCTCACAACAGAAAAACACTGAAGCTTTCTTT. The entire variable domain, with the rest obtained from reference TRBV18 and TRBJ1-1, is as follows: NAGVMQNPRHLVRRRGQEARLRCSPMKGHSHVYWYRQLPEEGLKFMVYLQKENIIDESGMPKERFSAEFPKEGPSILRIQQVVRGDSAAYFCASSQQKNTEAFFGQGTRLTVV.

The V gene is TRBV27, the J gene TRBJ2-7; TRBD1 is a possible D gene (6 bases). The V end lost 4 bases, the J end lost 6 bases, and 19 bases lay between the germline ends. The CDR3 covers 15 residues. The germline gives CDR1 MNHEY, CDR2 SMNVEV (reference sequence). The CDR3 region has the DNA TGTGCCAGCAGTTCCTGGACAGCTACGAGGGCCGAGCAGTACTTC. Translation gives CASSSWTATRAEQYF.

The chain uses TRBV5-6 and TRBJ1-3; D gene ambiguous. This CDR3 has 14 residues. Per germline, CDR1 SGHDT and CDR2 YYEEEE. V dropped 0 bases and J dropped 3 bases, with 7 bases sitting between them. CDR3: CASSLEWDGNTIYF. The CDR3 DNA sequence: TGTGCCAGCAGCTTGGAGTGGGATGGAAACACCATATATTTT.

The V call is TRBV25-1, the J call TRBJ2-3; tentatively, D is TRBD1 or TRBD2 (5 bases each). The ends were cut back, 10 bases at V and 2 bases at J, with 10 bases in the middle. There are 12 residues in the CDR3. Germline CDR1 and CDR2: MGHDK and SYGVNS. The DNA of the CDR3 is TGTGCCACTGGGACCGACACAGATACGCAGTATTTT. Protein sequence: CATGTDTDTQYF.

The chain couples TRBV19 to TRBJ1-4; D may be TRBD1 (6 bases). V was clipped by 2 bases and J by 5 bases, with 12 bases between them. From germline, CDR1 is LNHDA and CDR2 SQIVND (reference sequence). This CDR3 is 15 amino acids long. DNA for the CDR3: TGTGCCAGTAGTATAAGGACAGCCCGGAATGAAAAACTGTTTTTT. This encodes CASSIRTARNEKLFF.

The chain joins TRBV11-3 to TRBJ2-2; D unresolved. Deletions cut 1 base from V and 6 bases from J, with 12 bases between. CDR1 is SGHNT, CDR2 YENEEA, per germline. This CDR3 spans 15 amino acids. The CDR3 sequence is CASSLGISRPGELFF. CDR3 sequence (DNA): TGTGCCAGCAGCTTAGGAATTAGCCGCCCCGGGGAGCTGTTTTTT.

CDR3: CASSSYSVELFF. In DNA, the CDR3 is TGTGCCAGCAGTTCTTATTCGGTGGAACTGTTTTTT. V usage is TRBV28 and J usage is TRBJ1-4; D is uncertain. The CDR3 contains 12 residues. V was pared by 4 bases and J by 12 bases, with 12 bases between. Per germline, CDR1 MDHEN and CDR2 SYDVKM.

V gene TRBV4-2 combines with J gene TRBJ2-5; D perhaps matches TRBD1 (6 bases). Looked up from germline, CDR1 is LGHNA and CDR2 is YNFKEQ. Deletions cut 6 bases from V and 1 base from J, with 12 bases between. The CDR3 has 14 amino acids. The CDR3 region is CASSYRDIQETQYF. CDR3 sequence (DNA): TGTGCCAGCAGTTACCGGGACATCCAAGAGACCCAGTACTTC.

The chain has TRBV6-2 or TRBV6-3 and TRBJ2-1, with D tentatively TRBD1 (5 bases). The CDR3 sequence is 17 residues long. CDR1 and CDR2 (germline): MNHEY, SVGEGT. Trimming pared 0 bases from V and 8 bases from J, leaving 20 bases between. DNA for the CDR3: TGTGCCAGCAGTTACTCCGGACGATCGGGCAGGGCCCATGAGCAGTTCTTC. Protein: CASSYSGRSGRAHEQFF.

The genes are TRBV5-1 and TRBJ1-1, with TRBD1 matching 10 bases. Germline CDR1 SGHRS, CDR2 YFSETQ. The CDR3 sequence is 16 residues long. V was clipped by 8 bases and J by 0 bases; unmatched bases: 10. CDR3 sequence reads: CASNSGQGPMNTEAFF. The CDR3 DNA reads TGCGCCAGTAATTCGGGACAGGGGCCCATGAACACTGAAGCTTTCTTT.

This clone was counted a single time. This rearrangement joins TRBV28 to TRBJ1-2; TRBD1 matches at 8 bases. Per germline, CDR1 MDHEN and CDR2 SYDVKM. J was trimmed by 8 bases and V by 3 bases; bases with no gene match: 2. This CDR3 spans 12 amino acids. The CDR3 coding sequence is TGTGCCAGCAGTTTGACAGGGGACGGCTACACCTTC. Its translation: CASSLTGDGYTF.

This chain uses TRBV18 with TRBJ1-2; TRBD1 agrees at 7 bases. Germline CDR1 and CDR2: KGHSH and LQKENI. With V trimmed by 6 bases and J by 8 bases, 6 bases remained unmatched. This CDR3 spans 12 amino acids. The CDR3, as DNA: TGTGCCAGCTCTCCCACAGGGGACGGCTACACCTTC. Translation gives CASSPTGDGYTF.

V gene TRBV7-9 combines with J gene TRBJ2-7; 8 nucleotides match TRBD2. CDR3 length equals 15 residues. Germline values: CDR1 SEHNR, CDR2 FQNEAQ (reference sequence). Trimming removed 1 base from V and 6 bases from J; junction bases left unmatched: 8. CDR3 region: CASSLVFPAGGEQYF. As DNA, the CDR3 is TGTGCCAGCAGCTTAGTCTTCCCCGCGGGAGGCGAGCAGTACTTC.

This sequence joins TRBV28 and TRBJ2-7; 10 bases are shared with TRBD2. Germline assignment: CDR1 MDHEN and CDR2 SYDVKM. This CDR3 contains 12 residues. The J segment lost 3 bases and the V segment lost 11 bases, leaving 4 bases of the junction unmatched. The CDR3 coding sequence is TGTGCCTCGCGACTAGCGGGCTACGAGCAGTACTTC. Residues: CASRLAGYEQYF.